Listed here are 5 T cell receptor beta chains from one sample, sequenced in a study of control samples from healthy donors and cancer patients. The method was immunoSEQ multiplex PCR; TCRdb's version includes in-frame clones alone and lacks a portion of them. The sample yields some 89,000 clones, more than 70% seen once. The sequenced sample was blood. The receptors come from a woman in her 40s in good health.

J is TRBJ1-2 and V is TRBV11-3; D ambiguous. V was trimmed by 5 bases and J by 7 bases, leaving 11 bases between them. The CDR3 is made up of 12 amino acids. The germline V gene has CDR1 SGHNT and CDR2 YENEEA. CDR3 sequence: CASSPGPSGYTF. The CDR3 coding sequence is TGTGCCAGCAGCCCCGGTCCGTCTGGCTACACCTTC.

This clone was detected a few times. This chain joins TRBV7-8 and TRBJ2-2, with D perhaps matching TRBD1 (5 bases). Trimming took 1 base from V and 6 from J, leaving 9 bases between them. The CDR3 is made up of 14 amino acids. Germline V gene data show CDR1 as SGHVS and CDR2 as FQNEAQ. CDR3 amino acids: CASSLELGAGELFF. The DNA for the CDR3 is TGTGCCAGCAGCTTAGAATTAGGGGCCGGGGAGCTGTTTTTT.

This sequence joins TRBV5-5 and TRBJ1-2; TRBD1 aligns across 8 bases. Losses at the gene ends were 2 bases for V and 8 bases for J; bases not matched to a gene: 14. The CDR3 is 16 amino acids. Germline V gene sequence: CDR1 SGHKS, CDR2 YYEKEE (reference sequence). The CDR3: CASSFTPGQATGGYTF. CDR3 coding DNA: TGTGCCAGCAGCTTCACTCCGGGACAGGCCACGGGAGGCTACACCTTC.

The gene calls are TRBV24-1 and TRBJ2-3, with D possibly being TRBD1 or TRBD2 (5 bases each). The V end lost 2 bases, the J end lost 13 bases, and 15 bases lay between the germline ends. The germline gives CDR1 KGHDR, CDR2 SFDVKD. The length of the CDR3 is 13 residues. The CDR3 DNA follows: TGTGCCACCAGTGATTCGGGACGGCCACGGGAGTATTTT. Protein: CATSDSGRPREYF.

This clone was recorded only once. This rearrangement joins TRBV29-1 to TRBJ2-7, with unresolved D. The CDR3 consists of 10 residues. V lost 5 bases and J 6 bases, leaving 8 bases between the germline ends. CDR1 and CDR2 (germline): SQVTM, ANQGSEA. The CDR3: CSVFDGEQYF. CDR3 sequence (DNA): TGCAGCGTTTTTGACGGCGAGCAGTACTTC.